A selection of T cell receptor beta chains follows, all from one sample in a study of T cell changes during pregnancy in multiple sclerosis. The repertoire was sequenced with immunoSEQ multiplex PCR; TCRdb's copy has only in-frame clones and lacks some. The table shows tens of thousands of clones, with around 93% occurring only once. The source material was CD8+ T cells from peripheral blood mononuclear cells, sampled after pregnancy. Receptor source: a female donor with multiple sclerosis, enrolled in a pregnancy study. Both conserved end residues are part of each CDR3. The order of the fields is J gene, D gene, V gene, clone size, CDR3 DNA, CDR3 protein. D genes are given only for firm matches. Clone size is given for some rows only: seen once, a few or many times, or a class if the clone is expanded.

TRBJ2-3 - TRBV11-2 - TGTGCCAGCAGCCAGCGTGCGGGGGAGGGGGGAGATACGCAGTATTTT CASSQRAGEGGDTQYF
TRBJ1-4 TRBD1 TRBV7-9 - TGTGCCAGCAGCCTCCCGGGACAGGGAAATGAAAAACTGTTTTTT CASSLPGQGNEKLFF
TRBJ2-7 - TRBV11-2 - TGTGCCAGCAGCCCGCGGGGGCCCTCCTACGAGCAGTACTTC CASSPRGPSYEQYF
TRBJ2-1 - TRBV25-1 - TGTGCCAGCAGTGAATGGACAGTCCGACCTTCAGGAGAGCAGTTCTTC CASSEWTVRPSGEQFF
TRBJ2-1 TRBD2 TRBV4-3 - TGCGCCAGCAGCCAAGATCGGGGAAGCGGGGGGAATGAGCAGTTCTTC CASSQDRGSGGNEQFF
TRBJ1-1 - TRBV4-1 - TGCGCCAGCAGCCAAGATGGTCGGGCTTTCTTT CASSQDGRAFF
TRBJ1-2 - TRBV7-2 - TGTGCCAGCAGCTTCGGCGTAGCCTATGGCTACACCTTC CASSFGVAYGYTF
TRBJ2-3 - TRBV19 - TGTGCCAGTAGTATAGGCCCCTCAGTGGATACGCAGTATTTT CASSIGPSVDTQYF
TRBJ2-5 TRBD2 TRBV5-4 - TGTGCCAGCAGGCTAGCGGGAGACGAGACCCAGTACTTC CASRLAGDETQYF
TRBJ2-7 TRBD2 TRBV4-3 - TGCGCCAGCAGCCAAGATCGGACTAGCGGGGGGCTCAGCTACGAGCAGTACTTC CASSQDRTSGGLSYEQYF
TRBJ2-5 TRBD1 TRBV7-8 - TGTGCCACCGACAGGGGAGAGACCCAGTACTTC CATDRGETQYF
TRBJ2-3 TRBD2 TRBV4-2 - TGTGCCAGCAGCCAAGCTAGCGGGGAACGCACAGATACGCAGTATTTT CASSQASGERTDTQYF
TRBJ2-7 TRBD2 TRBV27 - TGTGCCAGCATTAAAACCTCGGCGGGACTAACCTACGAGCAGTACTTC CASIKTSAGLTYEQYF
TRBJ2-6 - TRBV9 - TGTGCCAGCAGCTCCCGCCGGGACTCGTCCTCTGGGGCCAACGTCCTGACTTTC CASSSRRDSSSGANVLTF
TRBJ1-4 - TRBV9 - TGTGCCAGCAGCGTAGATGTGGGCAGGCATGAAAAACTGTTTTTT CASSVDVGRHEKLFF
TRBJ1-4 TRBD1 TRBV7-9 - TGTGCCAGCAGCCACCCCGGGACAGGGGAGGAAAAACTGTTTTTT CASSHPGTGEEKLFF
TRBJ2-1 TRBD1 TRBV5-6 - TGTGCCAGCAGCTTGGGGGGACAGGGATACAATGAGCAGTTCTTC CASSLGGQGYNEQFF
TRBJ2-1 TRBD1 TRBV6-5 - TGTGCCAGCAGTTCGGGGACAGGGGCACTCAATGAGCAGTTCTTC CASSSGTGALNEQFF
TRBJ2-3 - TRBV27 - TGTGCCAGCAGCTCCGACTCAGGCGAGCGGGTCACAGATACGCAGTATTTT CASSSDSGERVTDTQYF
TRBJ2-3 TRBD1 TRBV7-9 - TGTGCCAGCAGGCCCACCCTCCGGGACAGGGAGGCAGATACGCAGTATTTT CASRPTLRDREADTQYF
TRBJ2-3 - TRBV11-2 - TGTGCCAGCATCCCTTCTCCCCCCCAGTATTTT CASIPSPPQYF
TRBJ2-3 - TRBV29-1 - TGCAGCGTGGCAGACAGTTTATCTAGCACAGATACGCAGTATTTT CSVADSLSSTDTQYF
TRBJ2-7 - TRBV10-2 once TGCGCCAGCAGTGAGGTCCGTAACGAGCAGTACTTC CASSEVRNEQYF
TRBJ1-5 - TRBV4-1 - TGCGCCAGCAGCCAAGATTCCTATAATCAGCCCCAGCATTTT CASSQDSYNQPQHF
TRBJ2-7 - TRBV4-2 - TGTGCCAGCAGCCTTCGACTAGAAGGGGAGCAGTACTTC CASSLRLEGEQYF
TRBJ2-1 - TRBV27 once TGTGCCAGCAGTTTTGGGGGGTACAATGAGCAGTTCTTC CASSFGGYNEQFF
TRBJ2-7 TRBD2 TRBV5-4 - TGTGCCAGCAGGCGGGAGGTCTCCTACGAGCAGTACTTC CASRREVSYEQYF
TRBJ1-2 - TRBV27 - TGTGCCAGCAGTTTGAGGGGGGCGGGGGGCTATGGCTACACCTTC CASSLRGAGGYGYTF
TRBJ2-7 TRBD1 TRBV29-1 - TGCAGCGTCCGCACAGGGGCCCCCTACGAGCAGTACTTC CSVRTGAPYEQYF
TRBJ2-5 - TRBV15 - TGTGCCACCAGCAGAGGACGAGCCCGGCGGGTTGAGACCCAGTACTTC CATSRGRARRVETQYF
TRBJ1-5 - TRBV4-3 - TGCGCCAGCAGCCAAGACGGGGGAGAGCCCCAGCATTTT CASSQDGGEPQHF
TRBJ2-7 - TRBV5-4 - TGTGCCAGCAGCTTGGGGACTGGCGAACAGTACTTC CASSLGTGEQYF